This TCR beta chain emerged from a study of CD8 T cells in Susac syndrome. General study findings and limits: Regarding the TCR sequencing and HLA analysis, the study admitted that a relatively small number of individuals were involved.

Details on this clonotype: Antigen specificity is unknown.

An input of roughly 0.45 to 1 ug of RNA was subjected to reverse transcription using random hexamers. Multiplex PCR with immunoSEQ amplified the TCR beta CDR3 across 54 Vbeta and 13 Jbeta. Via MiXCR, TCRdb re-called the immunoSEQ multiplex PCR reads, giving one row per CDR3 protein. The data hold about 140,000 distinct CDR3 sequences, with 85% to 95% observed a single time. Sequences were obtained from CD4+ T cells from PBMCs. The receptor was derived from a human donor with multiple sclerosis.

CDR3 bases: TGTGCCTGGAGGGACTCCTCGAACACTGAAGCTTTCTTT. Translating gives CAWRDSSNTEAFF. V gene TRBV30 combines with J gene TRBJ1-1; no clear D gene. Germline CDR1 GTSNPN, CDR2 SVGIG (reference sequence). The CDR3 totals 13 residues. V lost 3 bases and J 1 base, leaving 9 bases between the germline ends.